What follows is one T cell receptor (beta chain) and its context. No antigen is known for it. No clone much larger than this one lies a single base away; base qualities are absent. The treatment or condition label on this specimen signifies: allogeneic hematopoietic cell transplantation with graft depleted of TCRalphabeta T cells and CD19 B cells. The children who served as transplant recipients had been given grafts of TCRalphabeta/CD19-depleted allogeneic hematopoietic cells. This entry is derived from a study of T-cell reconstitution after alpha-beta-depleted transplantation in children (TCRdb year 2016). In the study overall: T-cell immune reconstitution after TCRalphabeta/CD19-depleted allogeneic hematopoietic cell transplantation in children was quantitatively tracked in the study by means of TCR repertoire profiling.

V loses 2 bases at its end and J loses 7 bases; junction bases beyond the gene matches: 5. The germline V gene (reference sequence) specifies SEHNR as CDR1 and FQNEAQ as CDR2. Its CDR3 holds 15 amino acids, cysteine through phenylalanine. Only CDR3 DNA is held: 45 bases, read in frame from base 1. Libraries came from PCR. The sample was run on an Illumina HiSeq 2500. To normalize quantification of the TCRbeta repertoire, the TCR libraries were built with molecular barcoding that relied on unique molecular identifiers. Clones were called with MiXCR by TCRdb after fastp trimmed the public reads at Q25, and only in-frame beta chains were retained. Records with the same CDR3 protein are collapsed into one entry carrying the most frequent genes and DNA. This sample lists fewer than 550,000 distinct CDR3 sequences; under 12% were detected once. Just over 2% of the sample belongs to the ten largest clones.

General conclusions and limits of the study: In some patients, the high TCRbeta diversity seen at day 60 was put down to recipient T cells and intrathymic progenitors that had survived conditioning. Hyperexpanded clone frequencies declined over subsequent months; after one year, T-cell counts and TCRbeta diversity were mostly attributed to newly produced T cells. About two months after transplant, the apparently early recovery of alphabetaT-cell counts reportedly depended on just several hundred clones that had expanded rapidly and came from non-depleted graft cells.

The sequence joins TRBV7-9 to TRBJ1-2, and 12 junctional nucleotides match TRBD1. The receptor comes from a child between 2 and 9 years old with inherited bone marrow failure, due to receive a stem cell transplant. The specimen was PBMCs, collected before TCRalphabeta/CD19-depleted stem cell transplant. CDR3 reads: CASSLQGQGAFGYTF. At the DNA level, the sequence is TGTGCCAGCAGCTTACAGGGACAGGGGGCTTTTGGCTACACCTTC.